A single sample gave rise to the 30 T cell receptor beta chains below, sequenced in a study of T cell repertoires in cytomegalovirus infection. Via MiXCR, TCRdb re-called the reads, giving one row per CDR3 protein. The repertoire holds approximately 750,000 distinct CDR3 sequences, with 35% as singletons. The material sequenced was PBMCs. The receptors were gathered from a human donor in good health (CMV status not recorded). Some clones in this sample may be carry-over from other donors' samples.

The rearrangement uses TRBV7-6 and TRBJ2-3; TRBD1 might be the D (6 bases). With 8 bases removed from V and 0 bases from J, the gap between germline ends came to 12 bases. Germline V gene lookup returns CDR1 SGHVS and CDR2 FNYEAQ. This CDR3 comprises 14 residues. In DNA form, the CDR3 reads TGTGCCAGCTTCCGGGACATAAGCACAGATACGCAGTATTTT. This translates into CASFRDISTDTQYF.

This clonotype was detected a few times. V is TRBV7-6 and J is TRBJ2-4, with 10 nucleotides matching TRBD1. V was clipped by 5 bases and J by 1 base; unmatched bases: 2. Germline CDR1 reads SGHVS; CDR2 reads FNYEAQ. This CDR3 region has 15 residues. This chain's CDR3 is CASSPDRGAKNIQYF. CDR3 bases: TGTGCCAGCAGCCCGGACAGGGGGGCCAAAAACATTCAGTACTTC.

This chain links TRBV29-1 with TRBJ2-1, with 14 bases matching TRBD2. This CDR3 is built from 14 residues. V dropped 7 bases and J dropped 6; count of bases not matched to a gene: 5. Germline CDR1 SQVTM, CDR2 ANQGSEA. In DNA, the CDR3 is TGCAGCGGTGGACTAGCGGGAGGTTCCAATGAGCAGTTCTTC. This codes for CSGGLAGGSNEQFF.

This clonotype was recorded many times. The junction and the germline gene differ at one end; a read error may be behind it. This chain links TRBV7-2 with TRBJ2-3; 9 positions match TRBD2. CDR1 and CDR2 from the germline V gene are SGHTA and FQGNSA. CDR3 length: 14 amino acids. CDR3 in DNA: TGTGCCAGCAGTTTAGGCGGGGGGGCAGATACGCAGTATTTT. Its protein is CASSLGGGADTQYF.

Ten or more counts support this clonotype. One junction end disagrees with the germline gene, perhaps due to a read error. The J gene is TRBJ1-3, the V gene TRBV12-3 or TRBV12-4, with D unclear. The CDR3 has 19 amino acids. CDR3 residues: CASSLAHQKNPKGSATIYF. CDR3 sequence (DNA): TGTGCCAGCAGCTTAGCGCACCAAAAAAACCCCAAGGGCTCAGCCACCATATATTTT.

The chain combines TRBV28 with TRBJ1-2; a possible D gene is TRBD1 (5 bases). The CDR3 totals 16 residues. Germline V gene data show CDR1 as MDHEN and CDR2 as SYDVKM. V dropped 6 bases and J dropped 4 bases, with 21 bases sitting between them. CDR3 nucleotide sequence: TGTGCCAGCAGCCTATTCGTGACGGGGGGGGGCTATGGCTACACCTTC. Residues: CASSLFVTGGGYGYTF.

The J gene is TRBJ1-5, the V gene TRBV6-6; 9 positions agree with TRBD1. The length of the CDR3 is 15 residues. V lost 6 bases to trimming and J lost 7 bases; unmatched junction nucleotides: 10. The germline gives CDR1 MNHNY, CDR2 SVGAGI (reference sequence). CDR3 sequence: CASRVTGGRHQPQHF. In DNA form, the CDR3 reads TGTGCCAGCAGGGTAACAGGGGGCAGGCACCAGCCCCAGCATTTT.

As regards this clonotype: The CDR3 ends on some other residue instead of the conserved phenylalanine or tryptophan, so this is likely a read error. The chain couples TRBV12-3 or TRBV12-4 to TRBJ2-5, with 7 nucleotides matching TRBD2. V was pared by 6 bases and J by 1 base, with 8 bases of the junction left unmatched. There are 15 residues in the CDR3. For the CDR3, the DNA is TGTGCCAGCAGGAGAAAACCGGGGGGCCAAGAGACCCAGTACTTA. Translating gives CASRRKPGGQETQYL.

This clonotype was detected only a few times. This rearrangement joins TRBV25-1 to TRBJ2-2, with 7 bases identical to TRBD1. Germline V gene lookup returns CDR1 MGHDK and CDR2 SYGVNS. The ends lost 5 bases at V and 1 base at J; junction bases unmatched: 10. This CDR3 is 17 amino acids long. CDR3 bases: TGTGCCAGCAGTCTCCACCCGACAGGGCTGAACACCGGGGAGCTGTTTTTT. Protein: CASSLHPTGLNTGELFF. The complete variable domain, with remaining parts taken from reference TRBV25-1 and TRBJ2-2, reads EADIYQTPRYLVIGTGKKITLECSQTMGHDKMYWYQQDPGMELHLIHYSYGVNSTEKGDLSSESTVSRIRTEHFPLTLESARPSHTSQYLCASSLHPTGLNTGELFFGEGSRLTVL.

This clonotype has at least ten counts. V and J are TRBV28 and TRBJ1-1, with D maybe TRBD1 (6 bases). Deletions cut 8 bases from V and 4 bases from J, with 11 bases between. The CDR3 runs 12 residues. Germline V lookup: CDR1 MDHEN, CDR2 SYDVKM. In nucleotides, the CDR3 is TGTGCCAGCCGACAGGTAGCCACTGAAGCTTTCTTT. This gives the protein CASRQVATEAFF.

The chain uses TRBV19 and TRBJ2-3; 9 bases match TRBD1. This CDR3 comprises 15 residues. The germline V gene encodes CDR1 LNHDA and CDR2 SQIVND (reference sequence). The ends lost 8 bases at V and 3 bases at J; junction bases unmatched: 9. This CDR3 is CASSPGTGKTDTQYF. The CDR3 DNA is TGTGCCAGTTCCCCCGGGACAGGGAAGACAGATACGCAGTATTTT.

This clonotype was recorded many times. The V and J genes are TRBV7-2 and TRBJ2-1; 8 bases align to TRBD2. The CDR3 is made up of 15 amino acids. CDR1 and CDR2 (germline): SGHTA, FQGNSA. The trim removed 0 bases at V and 5 bases at J, leaving 3 bases unmatched. The CDR3 loop is CASSLASGSHNEQFF. The CDR3, as DNA: TGTGCCAGCAGCTTAGCCAGCGGGAGCCACAATGAGCAGTTCTTC. Looking up the rest from reference TRBV7-2 and TRBJ2-1 gives the full variable domain: GAGVSQSPSNKVTEKGKDVELRCDPISGHTALYWYRQSLGQGLEFLIYFQGNSAPDKSGLPSDRFSAERTGGSVSTLTIQRTQQEDSAVYLCASSLASGSHNEQFFGPGTRLTVL.

The chain couples TRBV12-3 or TRBV12-4 to TRBJ1-1; no firm D call. V lost 3 bases, J lost 4 bases, and 9 bases lay in between. This CDR3 has 13 residues. The CDR3 loop reads CASSFKRVTEAFF. CDR3 nucleotide sequence: TGTGCCAGCAGTTTTAAGAGGGTCACTGAAGCTTTCTTT.

This clonotype has more than one count but fewer than ten. The gene calls are TRBV4-2 and TRBJ2-2; tentative D call: TRBD2 (5 bases). Per germline, CDR1 LGHNA and CDR2 YNFKEQ. The V gene lost 5 bases and the J gene lost 0 bases, with 13 bases spanning the gap. The CDR3 consists of 16 residues. The CDR3 protein is CASSEFGGANTGELFF. The DNA for the CDR3 is TGTGCCAGCAGCGAATTCGGAGGCGCGAACACCGGGGAGCTGTTTTTT.

This clonotype showed up just a few times. The chain links TRBV12-3 or TRBV12-4 to TRBJ2-7, with D hard to call. Trimming took 3 bases from V and 2 from J, leaving 8 bases between them. The CDR3 extends over 13 amino acids. This CDR3 is CASSLLSTYEQYF. Written as DNA, the CDR3 is TGTGCCAGCAGTTTGTTGTCCACCTACGAGCAGTACTTC.

The chain uses TRBV7-6 and TRBJ1-5; D is undetermined. In germline, CDR1 is SGHVS, CDR2 FNYEAQ. The CDR3 is made up of 16 amino acids. V dropped 0 bases and J dropped 5 bases, with 14 bases sitting between them. The CDR3 loop is CASSLASAGFDQPQHF. The CDR3 coding sequence is TGTGCCAGCAGCTTAGCGTCAGCGGGTTTCGATCAGCCCCAGCATTTT.

This clonotype was counted a few times. The chain uses TRBV20-1 and TRBJ1-5; maybe TRBD1 (6 bases). In germline, CDR1 is DFQATT, CDR2 SNEGSKA (reference sequence). The CDR3 sequence is 12 residues long. V was trimmed by 2 bases and J by 6 bases, leaving 8 bases between them. CDR3 in amino acids: CSARQGTQPQHF. The CDR3, as DNA: TGCAGTGCTAGACAGGGGACTCAGCCCCAGCATTTT.

This clonotype came up a few times. The chain uses TRBV20-1 and TRBJ1-6, with unresolved D. Trimming cost V 5 bases and J 0 bases, with 8 bases left between them. CDR1 is DFQATT and CDR2 is SNEGSKA in the germline V gene (reference sequence). The CDR3 is made up of 14 amino acids. The CDR3 bases are TGCAGTGCTTCCCGGAGCTCCTATAATTCACCCCTCCACTTT. It translates to CSASRSSYNSPLHF.

This chain's CDR3 is CASSYEGSSGNTIYF. The CDR3, as DNA: TGTGCCAGCAGTTACGAGGGGAGCTCTGGAAACACCATATATTTT. The chain employs TRBV6-6 and TRBJ1-3; D may be TRBD1 (5 bases). Germline CDR1 reads MNHNY; CDR2 reads SVGAGI (reference sequence). The CDR3 runs to 15 residues. Trimming took 2 bases from V and 0 from J, leaving 8 bases between them.

On this clonotype itself: This could be a read error, since a much larger clone is one nucleotide away. The V gene is TRBV6-1, the J gene TRBJ2-1; TRBD2 matches 8 bases. J was trimmed by 12 bases and V by 9 bases; bases with no gene match: 13. Germline V gives CDR1 MNHNS, CDR2 SASEGT. The CDR3 runs to 13 residues. The chain's CDR3 is CASSGLDWVAQFF. The DNA for the CDR3 is TGTGCCAGTTCGGGACTAGATTGGGTCGCGCAGTTCTTC.

The chain couples TRBV6-5 to TRBJ2-1; D gene unclear. V shed 5 bases and J shed 3 bases, with 8 bases lying between them. The germline CDR1 and CDR2 sequences are MNHEY and SVGAGI. CDR3 length: 13 residues. CDR3 residues: CASSGLGYNEQFF. The CDR3 bases are TGTGCCAGCAGTGGTTTGGGCTACAATGAGCAGTTCTTC.

This chain connects TRBV5-4 to TRBJ1-1; D is uncertain. Germline values: CDR1 SGHNT, CDR2 YYREEE (reference sequence). Trimming cost V 0 bases and J 0 bases, with 12 bases left between them. This CDR3 is built from 16 residues. CDR3 loop: CASSLANRRMNTEAFF. Here the CDR3 DNA reads TGTGCCAGCAGCTTGGCCAATCGACGCATGAACACTGAAGCTTTCTTT.

The J gene is TRBJ1-2, the V gene TRBV27; TRBD1 might be the D (6 bases). The CDR3 totals 14 residues. CDR1 and CDR2 (germline): MNHEY, SMNVEV (reference sequence). The ends were cut back, 4 bases at V and 6 bases at J, with 15 bases in the middle. CDR3 protein: CASSYTGRGDGYTF. The CDR3 coding sequence is TGTGCCAGCAGTTATACAGGGCGAGGTGATGGCTACACCTTC.

This rearrangement joins TRBV19 to TRBJ2-1; 7 bases are a match to TRBD2. The CDR3 is made up of 14 amino acids. The V segment lost 7 bases and the J segment 3 bases; nucleotides outside the gene matches: 6. Looked up from germline, CDR1 is LNHDA and CDR2 is SQIVND (reference sequence). CDR3 sequence reads: CASNRGVNYNEQFF. The DNA of the CDR3 is TGTGCCAGTAACCGGGGGGTAAACTACAATGAGCAGTTCTTC.

This chain uses TRBV19 with TRBJ2-1, with 14 bases matching TRBD2. This CDR3 contains 17 residues. Germline V gene sequence: CDR1 LNHDA, CDR2 SQIVND (reference sequence). The trim removed 5 bases at V and 6 bases at J, leaving 9 bases unmatched. The CDR3 region has the DNA TGTGCCAGTAGTTCCGGGACTAGCGGGGGAAGGGGCAATGAGCAGTTCTTC. Protein product: CASSSGTSGGRGNEQFF.

With respect to this clonotype: A much larger clone lies a single base off, so this may be a read error. The V and J genes are TRBV28 and TRBJ2-7, with a weak D call TRBD1 (5 bases). The CDR3 spans 11 residues. Germline loops: CDR1 MDHEN, CDR2 SYDVKM. V was shortened by 7 bases and J by 4 bases, with 8 bases between the two germline ends. The CDR3 loop is CASTKGYEQYF. CDR3 DNA sequence: TGTGCCAGCACCAAGGGGTACGAGCAGTACTTC.

The chain links TRBV12-3 or TRBV12-4 to TRBJ2-5, with 10 bases identical to TRBD2. The CDR3 contains 16 residues. With 4 bases clipped from V and 2 bases from J, the junction kept 7 bases outside the gene matches. The CDR3 bases are TGTGCCAGCAGTTCCCAGCGGGAGGGAATTCAAGAGACCCAGTACTTC. The encoded protein is CASSSQREGIQETQYF.

This rearrangement joins TRBV28 to TRBJ2-2; the D gene is possibly TRBD2 (7 bases). The V gene lost 3 bases and the J gene lost 6 bases, with 20 bases spanning the gap. CDR3 length: 17 residues. Germline V gene lookup returns CDR1 MDHEN and CDR2 SYDVKM. This chain's CDR3 is CASSLPGEGNRAGELFF. The CDR3 region has the DNA TGTGCCAGCAGTTTGCCGGGGGAGGGGAACAGGGCCGGGGAGCTGTTTTTT.

The V call is TRBV7-9, the J call TRBJ1-1, with a possible D match to TRBD1 (6 bases). Deletions cut 5 bases from V and 4 bases from J, with 20 bases between. This CDR3 has 16 residues. The germline V gene has CDR1 SEHNR and CDR2 FQNEAQ (reference sequence). The CDR3 DNA follows: TGTGCCAGCAGCGCCAGGATAGGGGGGCGCAGCACTGAAGCTTTCTTT. Encoded protein: CASSARIGGRSTEAFF.

J is TRBJ2-3 and V is TRBV28, with D tentatively TRBD2 (6 bases). The CDR3 has 17 residues. Germline V gene sequence: CDR1 MDHEN, CDR2 SYDVKM. V gave up 1 base and J gave up 6 bases, with 20 bases separating them. CDR3 in amino acids: CASSLLAAGTGGDTQYF. The CDR3, as DNA: TGTGCCAGCAGTTTATTGGCAGCGGGCACCGGCGGTGATACGCAGTATTTT.